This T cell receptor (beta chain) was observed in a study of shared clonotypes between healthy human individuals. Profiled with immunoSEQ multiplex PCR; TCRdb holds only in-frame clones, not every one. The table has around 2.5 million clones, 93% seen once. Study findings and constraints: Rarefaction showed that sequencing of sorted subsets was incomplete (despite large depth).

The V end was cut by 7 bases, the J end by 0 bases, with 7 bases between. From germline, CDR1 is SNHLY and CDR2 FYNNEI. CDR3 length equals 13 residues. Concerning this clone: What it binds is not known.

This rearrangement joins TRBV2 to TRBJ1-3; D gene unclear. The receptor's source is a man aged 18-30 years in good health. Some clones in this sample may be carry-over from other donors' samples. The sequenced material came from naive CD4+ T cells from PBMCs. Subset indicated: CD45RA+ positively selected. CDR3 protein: CASIWDSGNTIYF. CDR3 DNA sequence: TGTGCCAGCATATGGGACTCTGGAAACACCATATATTTT.